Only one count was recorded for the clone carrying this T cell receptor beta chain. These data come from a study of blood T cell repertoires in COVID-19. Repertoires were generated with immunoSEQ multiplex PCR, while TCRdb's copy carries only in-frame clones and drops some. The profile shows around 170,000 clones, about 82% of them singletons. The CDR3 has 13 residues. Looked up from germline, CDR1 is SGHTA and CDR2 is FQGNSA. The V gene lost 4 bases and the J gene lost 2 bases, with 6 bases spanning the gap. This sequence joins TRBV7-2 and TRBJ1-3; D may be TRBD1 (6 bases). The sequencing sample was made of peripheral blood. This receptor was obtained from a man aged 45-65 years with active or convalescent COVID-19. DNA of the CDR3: TGTGCCAGCAGCTCAGGGGCTGGAAACACCATATATTTT. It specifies CASSSGAGNTIYF.